This entry concerns a single TCR beta chain. This sample stems from a study of T-cell reconstitution after alpha-beta-depleted transplantation in children. Germline loops: CDR1 SGHAT, CDR2 FQDESV (reference sequence). J gave up 2 bases and V 3 bases, and 2 bases lay outside the gene matches. The CDR3 runs to 14 residues. Unique molecular identifiers featured in how the TCRbeta library was prepared. TCRdb re-called the PCR reads with MiXCR, one entry per CDR3 protein. The sample yields hundreds of thousands of distinct CDR3 sequences, around 13% seen once. Sample: PBMCs from the stem cell graft donor, taken from the stem cell graft. The J gene is TRBJ2-5, the V gene TRBV11-1; 8 bases are shared with TRBD1. This receptor was obtained from a human donor who donated a stem cell graft to a child with combined immunodeficiency. The CDR3 region has the DNA TGTGCCAGCAGCTTGGGACAGGAACAAGAGACCCAGTACTTC. It codes for CASSLGQEQETQYF.